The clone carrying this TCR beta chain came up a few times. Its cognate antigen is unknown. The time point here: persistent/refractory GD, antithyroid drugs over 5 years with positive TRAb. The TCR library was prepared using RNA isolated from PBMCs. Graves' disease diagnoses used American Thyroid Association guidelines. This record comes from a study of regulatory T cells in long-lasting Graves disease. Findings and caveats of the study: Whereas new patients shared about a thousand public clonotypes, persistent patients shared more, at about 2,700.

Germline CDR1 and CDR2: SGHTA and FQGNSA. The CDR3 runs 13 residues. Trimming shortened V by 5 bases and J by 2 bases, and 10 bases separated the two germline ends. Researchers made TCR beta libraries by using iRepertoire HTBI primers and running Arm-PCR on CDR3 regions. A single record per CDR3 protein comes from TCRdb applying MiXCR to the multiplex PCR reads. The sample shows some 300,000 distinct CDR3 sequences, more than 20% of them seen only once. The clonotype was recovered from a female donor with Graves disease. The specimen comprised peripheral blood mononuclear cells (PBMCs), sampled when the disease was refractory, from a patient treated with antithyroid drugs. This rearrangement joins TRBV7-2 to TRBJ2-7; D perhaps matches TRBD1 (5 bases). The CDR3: CASSLRQPYEQYF. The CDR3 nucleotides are TGTGCCAGCAGCCTCCGACAGCCCTACGAGCAGTACTTC. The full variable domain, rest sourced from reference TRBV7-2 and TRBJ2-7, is GAGVSQSPSNKVTEKGKDVELRCDPISGHTALYWYRQSLGQGLEFLIYFQGNSAPDKSGLPSDRFSAERTGGSVSTLTIQRTQQEDSAVYLCASSLRQPYEQYFGPGTRLTVT.